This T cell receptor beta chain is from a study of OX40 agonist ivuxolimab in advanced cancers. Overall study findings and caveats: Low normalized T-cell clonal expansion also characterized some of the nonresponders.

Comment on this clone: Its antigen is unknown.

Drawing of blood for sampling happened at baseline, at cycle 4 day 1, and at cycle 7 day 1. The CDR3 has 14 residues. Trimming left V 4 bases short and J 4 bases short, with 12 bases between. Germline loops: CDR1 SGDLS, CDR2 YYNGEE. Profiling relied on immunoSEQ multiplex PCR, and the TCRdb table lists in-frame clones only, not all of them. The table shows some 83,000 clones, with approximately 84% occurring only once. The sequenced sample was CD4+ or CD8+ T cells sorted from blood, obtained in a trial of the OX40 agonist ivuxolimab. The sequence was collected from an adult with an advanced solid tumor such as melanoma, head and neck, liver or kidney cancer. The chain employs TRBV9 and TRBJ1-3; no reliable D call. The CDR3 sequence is CASSPRSSGNTIYF. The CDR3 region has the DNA TGTGCCAGCAGCCCTCGAAGTTCAGGAAACACCATATATTTT.